Included here is one T cell receptor (beta chain) sequence, with context. The data were obtained in a study of blood T cell repertoires in COVID-19. The wider study: The samples span acute and convalescent COVID-19 from the United States, Italy and Spain.

Authors' methods: Amplified reference gene primers provided the basis for estimating nucleated cell counts. Produced via immunoSEQ multiplex PCR; TCRdb's table is partial and in-frame only. That table gives V, J and clone size, and the DNA gave D and trimming. The sample lists more than 95,000 clones, about 83% occurring once. V dropped 1 base and J dropped 3; count of bases not matched to a gene: 3. The CDR3 is 15 residues long. From germline, CDR1 is SGHVS and CDR2 FQNEAQ. The sample taken for sequencing was peripheral blood. The J gene is TRBJ1-5, the V gene TRBV7-8; 7 bases match TRBD1. The TCR sequence derives from a man between 65 and 79 years old with acute or convalescent COVID-19. CDR3 in DNA: TGTGCCAGCAGCTTAGAGGGACAGAACAATCAGCCCCAGCATTTT. Its translation: CASSLEGQNNQPQHF.